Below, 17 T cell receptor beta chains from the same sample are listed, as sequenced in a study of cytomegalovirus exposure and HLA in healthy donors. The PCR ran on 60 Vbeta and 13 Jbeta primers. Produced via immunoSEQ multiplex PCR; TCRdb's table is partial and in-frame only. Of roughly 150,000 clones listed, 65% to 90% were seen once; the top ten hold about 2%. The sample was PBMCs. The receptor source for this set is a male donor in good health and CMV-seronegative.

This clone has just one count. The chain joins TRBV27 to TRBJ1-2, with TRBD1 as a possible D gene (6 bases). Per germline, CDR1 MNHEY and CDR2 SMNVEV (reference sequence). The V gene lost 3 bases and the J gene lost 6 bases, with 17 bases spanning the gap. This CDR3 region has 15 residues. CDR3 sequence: CASSFGGRGVNGYTF. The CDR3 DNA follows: TGTGCCAGCAGTTTTGGGGGGAGGGGGGTGAATGGCTACACCTTC.

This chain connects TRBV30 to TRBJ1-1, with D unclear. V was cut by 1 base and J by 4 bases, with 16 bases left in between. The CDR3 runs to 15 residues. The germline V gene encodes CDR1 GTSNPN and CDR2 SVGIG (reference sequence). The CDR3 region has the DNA TGTGCCTGGAGTGCCCCCAGGTTAGGTATCACTGAAGCTTTCTTT. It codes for CAWSAPRLGITEAFF.

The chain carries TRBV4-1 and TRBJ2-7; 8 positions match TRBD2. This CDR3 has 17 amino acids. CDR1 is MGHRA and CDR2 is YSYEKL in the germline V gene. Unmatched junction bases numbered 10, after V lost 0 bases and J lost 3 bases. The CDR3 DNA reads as TGCGCCAGCAGCCAAGAGGTGTTACTAGCGGAGGACTACGAGCAGTACTTC. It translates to CASSQEVLLAEDYEQYF.

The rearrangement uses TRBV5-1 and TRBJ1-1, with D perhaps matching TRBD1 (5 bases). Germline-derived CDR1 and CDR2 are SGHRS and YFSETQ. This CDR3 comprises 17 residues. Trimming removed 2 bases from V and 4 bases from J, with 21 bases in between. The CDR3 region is CASSFGTGEVFGTEAFF. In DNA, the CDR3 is TGCGCCAGCAGCTTCGGGACGGGGGAGGTTTTTGGCACTGAAGCTTTCTTT.

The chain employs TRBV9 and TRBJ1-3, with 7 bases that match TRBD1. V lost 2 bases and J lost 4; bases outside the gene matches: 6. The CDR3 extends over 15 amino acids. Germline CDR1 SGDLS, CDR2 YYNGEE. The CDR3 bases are TGTGCCAGCAGCGTCGACAGGGCGCGCGGAAACACCATATATTTT. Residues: CASSVDRARGNTIYF.

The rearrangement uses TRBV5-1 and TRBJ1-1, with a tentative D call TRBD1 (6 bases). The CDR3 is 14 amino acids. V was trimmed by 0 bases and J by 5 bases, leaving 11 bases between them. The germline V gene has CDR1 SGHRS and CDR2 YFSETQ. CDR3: CASSLAGRGTEAFF. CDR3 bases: TGCGCCAGCAGCTTGGCCGGTAGGGGGACTGAAGCTTTCTTT.

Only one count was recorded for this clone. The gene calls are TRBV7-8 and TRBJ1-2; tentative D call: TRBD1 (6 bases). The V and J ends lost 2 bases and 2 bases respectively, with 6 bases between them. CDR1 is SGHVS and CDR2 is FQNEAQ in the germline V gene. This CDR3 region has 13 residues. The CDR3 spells CASSLQGNYGYTF. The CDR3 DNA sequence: TGTGCCAGCAGCTTACAGGGGAACTATGGCTACACCTTC.

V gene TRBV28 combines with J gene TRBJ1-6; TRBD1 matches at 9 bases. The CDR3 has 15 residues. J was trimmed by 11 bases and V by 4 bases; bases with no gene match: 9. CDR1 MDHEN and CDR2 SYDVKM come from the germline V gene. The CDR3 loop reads CASSSPGTGWPPLHF. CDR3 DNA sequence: TGTGCCAGCAGTTCCCCCGGGACAGGGTGGCCACCCCTCCACTTT.

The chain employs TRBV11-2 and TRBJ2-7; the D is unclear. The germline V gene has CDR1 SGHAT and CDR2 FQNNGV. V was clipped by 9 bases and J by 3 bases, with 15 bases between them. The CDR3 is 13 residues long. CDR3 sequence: CARPADTGYEQYF. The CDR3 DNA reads TGTGCCAGACCCGCCGACACCGGCTACGAGCAGTACTTC. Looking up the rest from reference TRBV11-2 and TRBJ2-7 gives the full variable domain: EAGVAQSPRYKIIEKRQSVAFWCNPISGHATLYWYQQILGQGPKLLIQFQNNGVVDDSQLPKDRFSAERLKGVDSTLKIQPAKLEDSAVYLCARPADTGYEQYFGPGTRLTVT.

The CDR3, as DNA: TGTGCCAGCAGCCCGGGTATAGCGGGGGATCAGCCCCAGCATTTT. The encoded protein is CASSPGIAGDQPQHF. The chain carries TRBV5-8 and TRBJ1-5, with D possibly TRBD1 on 5 matching bases. CDR3 length: 15 amino acids. Trimming shortened V by 4 bases and J by 5 bases, and 16 bases separated the two germline ends. From germline, CDR1 is SGHTS and CDR2 YDEGEE.

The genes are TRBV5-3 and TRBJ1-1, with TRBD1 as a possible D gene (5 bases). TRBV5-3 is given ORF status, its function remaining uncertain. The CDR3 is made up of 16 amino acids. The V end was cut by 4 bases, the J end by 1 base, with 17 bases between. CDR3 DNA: TGTGCCAGAAGCCCGCCGAGGGAGGGGCAGAACACTGAAGCTTTCTTT. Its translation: CARSPPREGQNTEAFF.

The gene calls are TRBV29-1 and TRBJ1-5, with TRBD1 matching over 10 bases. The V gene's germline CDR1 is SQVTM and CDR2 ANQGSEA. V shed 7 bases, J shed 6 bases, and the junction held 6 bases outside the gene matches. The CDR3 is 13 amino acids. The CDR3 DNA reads TGCAGCGCCGCGACAGGGGGCGGTCAGCCCCAGCATTTT. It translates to CSAATGGGQPQHF.

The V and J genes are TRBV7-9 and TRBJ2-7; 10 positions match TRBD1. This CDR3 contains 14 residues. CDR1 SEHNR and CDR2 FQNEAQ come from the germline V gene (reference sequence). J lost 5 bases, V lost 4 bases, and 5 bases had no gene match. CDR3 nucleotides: TGTGCCAGCAGCTGGGACAGGGGAACGGACGAGCAGTACTTC. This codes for CASSWDRGTDEQYF. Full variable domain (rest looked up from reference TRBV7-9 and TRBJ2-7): DTGVSQNPRHKITKRGQNVTFRCDPISEHNRLYWYRQTLGQGPEFLTYFQNEAQLEKSRLLSDRFSAERPKGSFSTLEIQRTEQGDSAMYLCASSWDRGTDEQYFGPGTRLTVT.

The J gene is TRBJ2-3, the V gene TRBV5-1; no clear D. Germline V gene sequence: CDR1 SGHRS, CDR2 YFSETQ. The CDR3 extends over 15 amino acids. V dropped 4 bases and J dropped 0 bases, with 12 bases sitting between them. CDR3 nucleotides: TGCGCCAGCAGCGAGGAAAGCTCTAGCACAGATACGCAGTATTTT. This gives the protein CASSEESSSTDTQYF.

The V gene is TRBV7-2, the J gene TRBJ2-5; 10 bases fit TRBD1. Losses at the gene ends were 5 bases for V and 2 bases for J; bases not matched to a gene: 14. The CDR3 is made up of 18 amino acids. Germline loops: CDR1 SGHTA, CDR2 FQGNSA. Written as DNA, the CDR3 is TGTGCCAGCAGCACCCGGACAGGGGGTCTGTGGTTGCAAGAGACCCAGTACTTC. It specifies CASSTRTGGLWLQETQYF.

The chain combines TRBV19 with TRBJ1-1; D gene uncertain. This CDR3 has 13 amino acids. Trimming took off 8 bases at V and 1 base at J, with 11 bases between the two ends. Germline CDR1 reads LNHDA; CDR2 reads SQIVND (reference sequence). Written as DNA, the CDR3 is TGTGCCAGTGCGGCGGTTAGGAACACTGAAGCTTTCTTT. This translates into CASAAVRNTEAFF. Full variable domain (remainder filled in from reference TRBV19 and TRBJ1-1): DGGITQSPKYLFRKEGQNVTLSCEQNLNHDAMYWYRQDPGQGLRLIYYSQIVNDFQKGDIAEGYSVSREKKESFPLTVTSAQKNPTAFYLCASAAVRNTEAFFGQGTRLTVV.

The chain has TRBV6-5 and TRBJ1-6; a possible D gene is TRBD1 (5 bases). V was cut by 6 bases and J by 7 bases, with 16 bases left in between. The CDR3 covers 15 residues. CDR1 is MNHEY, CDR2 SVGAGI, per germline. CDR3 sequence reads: CASSPGAEQNSPLHF. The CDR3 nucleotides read TGTGCCAGCAGCCCTGGGGCGGAGCAAAATTCACCCCTCCACTTT.